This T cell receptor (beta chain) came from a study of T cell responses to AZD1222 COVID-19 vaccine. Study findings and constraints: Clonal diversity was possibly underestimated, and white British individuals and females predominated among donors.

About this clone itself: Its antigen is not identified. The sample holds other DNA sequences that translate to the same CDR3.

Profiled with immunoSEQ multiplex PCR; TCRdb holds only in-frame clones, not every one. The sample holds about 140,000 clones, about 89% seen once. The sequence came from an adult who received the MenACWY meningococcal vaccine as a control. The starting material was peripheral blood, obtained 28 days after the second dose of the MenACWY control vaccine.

Here the CDR3 reads CASSSSTDTQYF. CDR3 bases: TGTGCCAGCAGCTCCAGCACAGATACGCAGTATTTT. The V gene is TRBV7-3, the J gene TRBJ2-3, with unresolved D. This CDR3 has 12 amino acids. From germline, CDR1 is SGHTA and CDR2 FQGTGA. V lost 4 bases and J 0 bases, leaving 2 bases between the germline ends.